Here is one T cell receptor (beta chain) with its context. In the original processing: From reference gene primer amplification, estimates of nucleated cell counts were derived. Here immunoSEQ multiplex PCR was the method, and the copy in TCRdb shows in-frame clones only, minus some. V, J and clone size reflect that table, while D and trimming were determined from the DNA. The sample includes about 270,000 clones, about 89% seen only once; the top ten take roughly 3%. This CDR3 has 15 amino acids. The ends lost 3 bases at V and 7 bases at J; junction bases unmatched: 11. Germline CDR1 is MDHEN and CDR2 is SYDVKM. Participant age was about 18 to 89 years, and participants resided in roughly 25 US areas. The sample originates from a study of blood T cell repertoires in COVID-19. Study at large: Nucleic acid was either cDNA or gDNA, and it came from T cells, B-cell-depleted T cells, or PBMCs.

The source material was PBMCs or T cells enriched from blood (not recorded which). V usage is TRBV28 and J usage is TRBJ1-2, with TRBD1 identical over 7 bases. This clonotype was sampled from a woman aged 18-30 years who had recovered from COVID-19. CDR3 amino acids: CASSLSTGRFVGYTF. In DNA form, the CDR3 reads TGTGCCAGCAGTTTGTCGACAGGGAGGTTTGTTGGCTACACCTTC.